The 13 T cell receptor beta chains listed next were all sequenced from one sample in a study of radiotherapy plus CTLA-4 blockade in lung cancer. The protocol was immunoSEQ multiplex PCR, while the TCRdb copy is restricted to in-frame clones and leaves out a portion. The table lists 45,000 or so clones, around nine tenths of them singletons. The starting material was peripheral blood, obtained from a patient treated with radiotherapy plus ipilimumab. Receptors were obtained from a human donor with non-small cell lung cancer whose response to radiotherapy plus ipilimumab could not be evaluated.

The chain carries TRBV5-1 and TRBJ2-1; 11 bases map to TRBD2. This CDR3 contains 17 residues. CDR1 and CDR2 (germline): SGHRS, YFSETQ. Trimming at V came to 6 bases and at J to 4 bases, leaving 12 bases not matched to a gene. The CDR3 loop is CASKSSGLAGGYNEQFF. The CDR3 region has the DNA TGCGCCAGCAAAAGCAGCGGGCTAGCGGGGGGATACAATGAGCAGTTCTTC.

This clone was picked up one time. The CDR3 coding sequence is TGTGCCAGCAGCCCCGGGACAGGGCCCCCAGATACGCAGTATTTT. As protein: CASSPGTGPPDTQYF. J is TRBJ2-3 and V is TRBV7-2; 9 bases line up with TRBD1. Looked up from germline, CDR1 is SGHTA and CDR2 is FQGNSA. The CDR3 has 15 amino acids. The trim removed 5 bases at V and 4 bases at J, leaving 7 bases unmatched.

The chain combines TRBV15 with TRBJ2-5, with a weak D call TRBD2 (5 bases). Matching the DNA end better, TRBJ2-7 makes the J call doubtful. Looked up from germline, CDR1 is LNHNV and CDR2 is YYDKDF (reference sequence). The CDR3 is 14 amino acids. The CDR3 is CATSKGLGAYEQYF. The CDR3 region has the DNA TGTGCCACCAGCAAAGGACTGGGAGCCTACGAGCAGTACTTC.

This chain's CDR3 is CAVTQGVEQYF. In DNA, the CDR3 is TGTGCCGTAACACAGGGCGTCGAGCAGTACTTC. The chain recombines TRBV6-5 with TRBJ2-7; TRBD1 is a possible D gene (6 bases). This CDR3 comprises 11 residues. V was shortened by 11 bases and J by 6 bases, with 14 bases between the two germline ends. Germline CDR1 and CDR2: MNHEY and SVGAGI.

The rearrangement links TRBV6-1 to TRBJ2-3, with 9 bases aligning to TRBD1. Germline V gene data show CDR1 as MNHNS and CDR2 as SASEGT. CDR3 size: 16 residues. V trimming: 4 bases; J trimming: 6 bases; junction bases outside the gene matches: 11. The DNA for the CDR3 is TGTGCCAGCAGTGCAGGACAGGGGCCCCCCCCCGATACGCAGTATTTT. Its translation: CASSAGQGPPPDTQYF.

This chain joins TRBV7-2 and TRBJ2-1; TRBD2 matches at 11 bases. Trimming cost V 4 bases and J 5 bases; bases outside gene matches: 1. This CDR3 region has 14 residues. Germline values: CDR1 SGHTA, CDR2 FQGNSA. CDR3 sequence (DNA): TGTGCCAGCAGCTCGGGACTAGCGGACAATGAGCAGTTCTTC. Its protein is CASSSGLADNEQFF.

The chain employs TRBV2 and TRBJ2-5; no firm D call. V dropped 5 bases and J dropped 4 bases, with 5 bases sitting between them. The CDR3 is 11 residues long. The germline V gene has CDR1 SNHLY and CDR2 FYNNEI. For the CDR3, the DNA is TGTGCCAGCAGTCCCTCAGAGACCCAGTACTTC. This gives the protein CASSPSETQYF.

The chain recombines TRBV6-1 with TRBJ2-5; 10 nucleotides match TRBD1. The CDR3 covers 16 residues. Germline CDR1 is MNHNS and CDR2 is SASEGT. J lost 4 bases, V lost 4 bases, and 9 bases had no gene match. This chain's CDR3 is CASSGWGQGSRETQYF. CDR3 DNA sequence: TGTGCCAGCAGTGGCTGGGGACAGGGGAGTAGAGAGACCCAGTACTTC.

To note about this clone: The junction and the germline gene differ at one end; a read error may be behind it. The chain employs TRBV28 and TRBJ2-7; 9 bases align to TRBD1. The CDR3 has 12 residues. CDR1 and CDR2 (germline): MDHEN, SYDVKM. The DNA for the CDR3 is TGTGCCAGCAGTGATCGAGGACAGGGGCTAAAGTTC. Protein product: CASSDRGQGLKF.

The chain couples TRBV9 to TRBJ2-2; 8 bases are a match to TRBD2. CDR1 is SGDLS and CDR2 is YYNGEE in the germline V gene. The CDR3 covers 16 residues. With V trimmed by 4 bases and J by 3 bases, 8 bases remained unmatched. The CDR3 loop reads CASSWPGGPYTGELFF. The CDR3 DNA follows: TGTGCCAGCAGCTGGCCGGGGGGGCCGTACACCGGGGAGCTGTTTTTT.

This clone was found a few times. The chain links TRBV11-3 to TRBJ2-1, with a tentative D call TRBD1 (6 bases). The CDR3 extends over 13 amino acids. Trimming pared 1 base from V and 8 bases from J, leaving 9 bases between. The V gene's germline CDR1 is SGHNT and CDR2 YENEEA. Written as DNA, the CDR3 is TGTGCCAGCAGCTTAGGCAGGGGACATGAGCAGTTCTTC. Its translation: CASSLGRGHEQFF.

This clone has a handful of counts. The same CDR3 can be traced to other DNA sequences in this sample. The J gene is TRBJ2-3, the V gene TRBV5-8, with 14 positions matching TRBD2. The CDR3 contains 17 residues. After removal of 3 bases from V and 1 base from J, the junction contained 4 bases not matched to a gene. Germline V lookup: CDR1 SGHTS, CDR2 YDEGEE. The CDR3 DNA reads as TGTGCCAGCAGCTCGGGGACTAGCGGGGGTGGCACAGATACGCAGTATTTT. Amino acids: CASSSGTSGGGTDTQYF. The full variable domain, rest sourced from reference TRBV5-8 and TRBJ2-3, is EAGVTQSPTHLIKTRGQQATLRCSPISGHTSVYWYQQALGLGLQFLLWYDEGEERNRGNFPPRFSGRQFPNYSSELNVNALELEDSALYLCASSSGTSGGGTDTQYFGPGTRLTVL.

V usage is TRBV7-8 and J usage is TRBJ2-2, with TRBD2 matching 9 bases. The germline V gene has CDR1 SGHVS and CDR2 FQNEAQ. The V gene end was trimmed by 6 bases and the J gene end by 4 bases; junction bases not matched to a gene: 3. The CDR3 has 14 residues. The CDR3 DNA is TGTGCCAGCAGAACAGCGGGAGGCACCGGGGAGCTGTTTTTT. Its translation: CASRTAGGTGELFF. The full variable domain, completed using reference TRBV7-8 and TRBJ2-2, is GAGVSQSPRYKVAKRGQDVALRCDPISGHVSLFWYQQALGQGPEFLTYFQNEAQLDKSGLPSDRFFAERPEGSVSTLKIQRTQQEDSAVYLCASRTAGGTGELFFGEGSRLTVL.